One and the same sample provided the 28 T cell receptor beta chains below, sequenced in a study of molecular identifiers for immune sequencing clone quantification. TCRdb independently ran MiXCR on the PCR reads; one entry per CDR3 protein. This sample carries approximately 550,000 distinct CDR3 sequences, about 22% of them seen once, and the ten largest clones take approximately 0.8%. Sample: naive CD8+ T cells from blood, with Jurkat cell RNA spiked in. Described subset: FACS-sorted CD8+CD4-CCR7+CD45RA+ naive T cells. These TCRs come from a human donor in good health. Some libraries in this study had Jurkat cell RNA spiked in.

This clonotype was seen ten or more times. This chain connects TRBV5-1 to TRBJ2-1; no clear D. Trimming left V 2 bases short and J 3 bases short, with 3 bases between. From germline, CDR1 is SGHRS and CDR2 YFSETQ. The CDR3 spans 12 residues. The CDR3 DNA follows: TGCGCCAGCAGCTTCATCTACAATGAGCAGTTCTTC. As protein: CASSFIYNEQFF.

As for this clonotype: A much bigger clone sits one base away, suggesting this may be a read error. CDR3 residues: CASSYPALVEVQETQYF. The DNA of the CDR3 is TGTGCCAGCAGTTACCCCGCGTTGGTGGAGGTCCAAGAGACCCAGTACTTC. The chain links TRBV7-2 to TRBJ2-5; D is possibly TRBD2 (5 bases). V gave up 6 bases and J gave up 1 base, with 21 bases separating them. The CDR3 consists of 17 residues. The germline V gene encodes CDR1 SGHTA and CDR2 FQGNSA.

The chain has TRBV20-1 and TRBJ2-5; 15 bases match TRBD2. There are 15 residues in the CDR3. CDR1 and CDR2 from the germline V gene are DFQATT and SNEGSKA (reference sequence). After removal of 5 bases from V and 5 bases from J, the junction contained 6 bases not matched to a gene. CDR3 coding DNA: TGCAGTGCTCGGACTAGCGGGGGGGCCTGGGAGACCCAGTACTTC. Its protein product is CSARTSGGAWETQYF.

This clonotype has ten or more counts. The V call is TRBV28, the J call TRBJ2-5, with D tentatively TRBD2 (5 bases). From germline, CDR1 is MDHEN and CDR2 SYDVKM. V dropped 3 bases and J dropped 2 bases, with 13 bases sitting between them. The CDR3 has 15 amino acids. CDR3 protein: CASSFSRDPQETQYF. The CDR3 DNA sequence: TGTGCCAGCAGTTTTTCCCGGGATCCACAAGAGACCCAGTACTTC.

The chain uses TRBV5-1 and TRBJ2-3, with D possibly TRBD1 on 5 matching bases. Trimming removed 0 bases at V and 4 bases at J, with 15 bases between. The CDR3 has 16 amino acids. CDR1 and CDR2 (germline): SGHRS, YFSETQ. CDR3 loop: CASSLGWQGLADTQYF. The CDR3 nucleotides read TGCGCCAGCAGCTTGGGCTGGCAGGGCCTCGCAGATACGCAGTATTTT.

In its sample, this clonotype was seen once. Relative to the germline gene, one junction end is altered; a read error may explain this. V usage is TRBV3-1 and J usage is TRBJ1-6; a weak D match, TRBD1 (6 bases). Germline V gene sequence: CDR1 LGHDT, CDR2 YNNKEL (reference sequence). This CDR3 contains 17 residues. The CDR3 region is CASSQEGGRKLYSPPHF. The DNA for the CDR3 is TGTGCCAGCAGCCAAGAAGGGGGACGGAAACTCTATTCACCCCCCCACTTT.

Many counts were recorded for this clonotype. The CDR3 loop reads CASSKGSRGGDSCTDTQYF. For the CDR3, the DNA is TGTGCCAGCAGCAAAGGTAGCCGCGGGGGGGATTCTTGCACAGATACGCAGTATTTT. This chain connects TRBV21-1 to TRBJ2-3; the D call in the table, TRBD2, was not verified against the DNA. TRBV21-1 is flagged as a pseudogene. The CDR3 sequence is 19 residues long.

This clonotype was counted only a few times. The J gene is TRBJ2-3, the V gene TRBV27, with D tentatively TRBD1 or TRBD2 (6 bases each). The CDR3 loop spans 14 amino acids. Trimming removed 1 base at V and 2 bases at J, with 7 bases between. CDR1 and CDR2 (germline): MNHEY, SMNVEV (reference sequence). The CDR3 region is CASSLWGATDTQYF. CDR3 in DNA: TGTGCCAGCAGTTTATGGGGGGCCACAGATACGCAGTATTTT.

This clonotype was seen ten or more times. The V and J genes are TRBV7-8 and TRBJ1-4; the D is unclear. With 2 bases removed from V and 3 bases from J, the gap between germline ends came to 1 base. Germline loops: CDR1 SGHVS, CDR2 FQNEAQ. This CDR3 region has 12 residues. In DNA, the CDR3 is TGTGCCAGCAGCTTACCTAATGAAAAACTGTTTTTT. As protein: CASSLPNEKLFF. The variable domain in full, with the rest retrieved from reference TRBV7-8 and TRBJ1-4, is GAGVSQSPRYKVAKRGQDVALRCDPISGHVSLFWYQQALGQGPEFLTYFQNEAQLDKSGLPSDRFFAERPEGSVSTLKIQRTQQEDSAVYLCASSLPNEKLFFGSGTQLSVL.

Ten or more counts support this clonotype. The V and J genes are TRBV19 and TRBJ1-4; D not resolved. Trimming shortened V by 11 bases and J by 6 bases, and 10 bases separated the two germline ends. This CDR3 has 11 residues. The germline V gene encodes CDR1 LNHDA and CDR2 SQIVND (reference sequence). The CDR3 sequence: CAVAGDEKLFF. As DNA, the CDR3 is TGTGCCGTGGCAGGAGATGAAAAACTGTTTTTT.

This clonotype was observed many times. The CDR3 region is CASSYSGATQETQYF. DNA of the CDR3: TGTGCCAGCAGTTACTCGGGGGCGACGCAAGAGACCCAGTACTTC. The chain uses TRBV6-5 and TRBJ2-5; TRBD1 is a possible D gene (6 bases). Germline lookup yields CDR1 MNHEY and CDR2 SVGAGI. Trimming cost V 0 bases and J 2 bases, with 10 bases left between them. The CDR3 is 15 amino acids.

The sample holds many counts of this clonotype. The rearrangement links TRBV28 to TRBJ1-1, with TRBD1 matching over 7 bases. The germline gives CDR1 MDHEN, CDR2 SYDVKM. With V trimmed by 3 bases and J by 1 base, 8 bases remained unmatched. The CDR3 is 16 amino acids. The CDR3, as DNA: TGTGCCAGCAGTTTCCGGAGGGGGCGCGGGAACACTGAAGCTTTCTTT. It translates to CASSFRRGRGNTEAFF.

This chain connects TRBV21-1 to TRBJ2-1; the table's D call, TRBD1, was not checked against the DNA. TRBV21-1 is recorded as a pseudogene. There are 16 residues in the CDR3. CDR3 residues: CASSKGGQGHSREQFF. For the CDR3, the DNA is TGTGCCAGCAGCAAAGGGGGACAGGGCCATTCTAGAGAGCAGTTCTTC.

To note about this clonotype: A clone one base away is much larger, so this may be a read error. V gene TRBV7-2 combines with J gene TRBJ1-4; no clear D gene. Trimming cost V 5 bases and J 3 bases, with 19 bases left between them. Germline lookup yields CDR1 SGHTA and CDR2 FQGNSA. The CDR3 sequence is 17 residues long. The CDR3 nucleotides read TGTGCCAGCAGCCGGCAGCTCCACCGGCTTTCTAATGAAAAACTGTTTTTT. Protein: CASSRQLHRLSNEKLFF. The complete variable domain, with remaining parts taken from reference TRBV7-2 and TRBJ1-4, reads GAGVSQSPSNKVTEKGKDVELRCDPISGHTALYWYRQSLGQGLEFLIYFQGNSAPDKSGLPSDRFSAERTGGSVSTLTIQRTQQEDSAVYLCASSRQLHRLSNEKLFFGSGTQLSVL.

This chain uses TRBV27 with TRBJ2-1, with 10 bases fitting TRBD2. In germline, CDR1 is MNHEY, CDR2 SMNVEV (reference sequence). Trimming at V came to 4 bases and at J to 4 bases, leaving 4 bases not matched to a gene. This CDR3 contains 15 residues. The CDR3 reads CASSYRTSGYNEQFF. The CDR3 DNA reads as TGTGCCAGCAGTTACAGGACTAGCGGTTACAATGAGCAGTTCTTC.

This clonotype has only a few counts. The J gene is TRBJ1-1, the V gene TRBV27; 8 nucleotides align to TRBD1. V lost 5 bases, J lost 6 bases, and 2 bases stayed unmatched. Per germline, CDR1 MNHEY and CDR2 SMNVEV (reference sequence). The CDR3 is made up of 12 amino acids. CDR3 in amino acids: CASSRDRSEAFF. The DNA of the CDR3 is TGTGCCAGCAGTCGGGACAGGTCTGAAGCTTTCTTT.

This clonotype came up a few times. This rearrangement joins TRBV5-5 to TRBJ2-7; D may be TRBD2 (6 bases). This CDR3 contains 15 residues. CDR1 is SGHKS and CDR2 is YYEKEE in the germline V gene (reference sequence). V was cut by 1 base and J by 2 bases, with 13 bases left in between. As DNA, the CDR3 is TGTGCCAGCAGCTTGTTCCGGGGGTCCGCCTACGAGCAGTACTTC. Residues: CASSLFRGSAYEQYF. Looking up the rest from reference TRBV5-5 and TRBJ2-7 gives the full variable domain: DAGVTQSPTHLIKTRGQQVTLRCSPISGHKSVSWYQQVLGQGPQFIFQYYEKEERGRGNFPDRFSARQFPNYSSELNVNALLLGDSALYLCASSLFRGSAYEQYFGPGTRLTVT.

This clonotype occurred many times. The V call is TRBV7-9, the J call TRBJ1-1; 10 nucleotides agree with TRBD1. CDR1 is SEHNR and CDR2 is FQNEAQ in the germline V gene (reference sequence). The trim removed 5 bases at V and 3 bases at J, leaving 9 bases unmatched. The CDR3 loop spans 16 amino acids. As DNA, the CDR3 is TGTGCCAGCAGCCCCGGGACAGGGGCATCGGACACTGAAGCTTTCTTT. Its translation: CASSPGTGASDTEAFF.

This clonotype was seen at least ten times. This chain links TRBV5-4 with TRBJ2-3; D is ambiguous. Germline values: CDR1 SGHNT, CDR2 YYREEE (reference sequence). V lost 0 bases, J lost 3 bases, and 11 bases lay in between. The CDR3 spans 15 residues. The CDR3 coding sequence is TGTGCCAGCAGCTTGGCGGCGTACCCAACAGATACGCAGTATTTT. Its translation: CASSLAAYPTDTQYF. Variable domain in full (rest from reference TRBV5-4 and TRBJ2-3): ETGVTQSPTHLIKTRGQQVTLRCSSQSGHNTVSWYQQALGQGPQFIFQYYREEENGRGNFPPRFSGLQFPNYSSELNVNALELDDSALYLCASSLAAYPTDTQYFGPGTRLTVL.

In its sample, this clonotype was seen many times. The chain combines TRBV28 with TRBJ2-1; the match to TRBD2 covers 7 bases. The V gene end was trimmed by 6 bases and the J gene end by 8 bases; junction bases not matched to a gene: 10. Germline V gene lookup returns CDR1 MDHEN and CDR2 SYDVKM. The CDR3 sequence is 14 residues long. The CDR3 nucleotides read TGTGCCAGCAGCCGACCCCGACTAGCCCATGAGCAGTTCTTC. Protein product: CASSRPRLAHEQFF.

V gene TRBV27 combines with J gene TRBJ1-5; 8 bases fit TRBD1. The J segment lost 7 bases and the V segment lost 8 bases, leaving 4 bases of the junction unmatched. This CDR3 spans 12 amino acids. Germline CDR1 is MNHEY and CDR2 is SMNVEV (reference sequence). The CDR3 region is CASQTGVQPQHF. The DNA of the CDR3 is TGTGCCAGCCAGACAGGGGTGCAGCCCCAGCATTTT.

This clonotype was seen a handful of times. The V gene is TRBV27, the J gene TRBJ1-2, with D uncertain. CDR3 size: 11 residues. The V gene lost 6 bases and the J gene lost 2 bases, with 4 bases spanning the gap. Germline lookup yields CDR1 MNHEY and CDR2 SMNVEV (reference sequence). Written as DNA, the CDR3 is TGTGCCAGCAGGAACAACTATGGCTACACCTTC. This translates into CASRNNYGYTF.

The genes are TRBV19 and TRBJ2-1, with a weak D call TRBD2 (6 bases). V shed 3 bases and J shed 6 bases, with 12 bases lying between them. Germline lookup yields CDR1 LNHDA and CDR2 SQIVND (reference sequence). The length of the CDR3 is 14 residues. The CDR3 here is CASSMTSRGNEQFF. CDR3 nucleotide sequence: TGTGCCAGTAGTATGACTAGTCGGGGCAATGAGCAGTTCTTC.

Notes on this clonotype: Mismatch with germline at one junction end may stem from a read error. This sequence joins TRBV3-1 and TRBJ1-4, with TRBD1 matching 7 bases. CDR1 and CDR2 from the germline V gene are LGHDT and YNNKEL (reference sequence). This CDR3 region has 17 residues. CDR3 DNA: TGTGCCAGCAGCCAAGAGGAAGGGGGCCCAACTAATGAAAAACTGTCTTTT. Translation: CASSQEEGGPTNEKLSF.

This clonotype was counted only a few times. V is TRBV9 and J is TRBJ1-2; 7 nucleotides line up with TRBD1. J was trimmed by 5 bases and V by 3 bases; bases with no gene match: 10. This CDR3 contains 15 residues. Germline-derived CDR1 and CDR2 are SGDLS and YYNGEE. CDR3 residues: CASSGDRVVQYGYTF. As DNA, the CDR3 is TGTGCCAGCAGCGGAGACAGGGTTGTTCAATATGGCTACACCTTC.

This clonotype turned up a few times. The chain uses TRBV7-9 and TRBJ2-1; D perhaps matches TRBD2 (6 bases). This CDR3 comprises 16 residues. V was shortened by 0 bases and J by 6 bases, with 15 bases between the two germline ends. CDR1 is SEHNR and CDR2 is FQNEAQ in the germline V gene (reference sequence). DNA for the CDR3: TGTGCCAGCAGCTTAGCGATTGGGGGGTCGGTCAATGAGCAGTTCTTC. Its translation: CASSLAIGGSVNEQFF.

This clonotype was counted ten times or more. This chain connects TRBV2 to TRBJ2-7, with 11 nucleotides matching TRBD2. The CDR3 runs to 18 residues. Trimming cost V 6 bases and J 0 bases; bases outside gene matches: 13. Germline V gives CDR1 SNHLY, CDR2 FYNNEI. CDR3 region: CASRDPGLAGLSSYEQYF. CDR3 DNA: TGTGCCAGCAGAGACCCTGGACTAGCGGGTTTAAGCTCCTACGAGCAGTACTTC.

The chain recombines TRBV2 with TRBJ1-5; no reliable D call. The CDR3 is 15 residues long. Trimming removed 5 bases at V and 4 bases at J, with 15 bases between. CDR1 is SNHLY, CDR2 FYNNEI, per germline. The CDR3 is CASSPRNGRNQPQHF. In DNA, the CDR3 is TGTGCCAGCAGTCCCCGCAACGGGAGAAATCAGCCCCAGCATTTT.